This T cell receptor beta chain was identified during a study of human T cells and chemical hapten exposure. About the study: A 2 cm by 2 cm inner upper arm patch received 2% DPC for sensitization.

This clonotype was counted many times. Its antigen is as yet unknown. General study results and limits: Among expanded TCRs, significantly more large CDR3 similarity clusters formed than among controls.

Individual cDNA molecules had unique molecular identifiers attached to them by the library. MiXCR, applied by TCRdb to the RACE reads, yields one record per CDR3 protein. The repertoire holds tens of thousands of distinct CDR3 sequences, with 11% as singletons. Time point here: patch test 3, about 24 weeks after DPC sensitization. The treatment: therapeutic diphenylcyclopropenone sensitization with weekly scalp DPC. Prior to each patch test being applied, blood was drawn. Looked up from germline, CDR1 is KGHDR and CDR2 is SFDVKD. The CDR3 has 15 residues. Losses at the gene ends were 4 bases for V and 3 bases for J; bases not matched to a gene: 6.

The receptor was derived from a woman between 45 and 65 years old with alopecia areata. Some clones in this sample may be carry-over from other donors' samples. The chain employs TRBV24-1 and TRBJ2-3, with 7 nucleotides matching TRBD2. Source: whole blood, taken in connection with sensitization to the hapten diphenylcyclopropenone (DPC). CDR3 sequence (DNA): TGTGCCACCAGTGACGGCGGGAGTCCTACAGATACGCAGTATTTT. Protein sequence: CATSDGGSPTDTQYF.